One sample yielded the 24 T cell receptor beta chains listed below, sequenced in a study of OX40 agonist ivuxolimab in advanced cancers. Only in-frame clones appear in the TCRdb table, and some are missing; sequencing was by immunoSEQ multiplex PCR. The sample has tens of thousands of clones; around 83% are singletons. The sample in question was CD4+ or CD8+ T cells sorted from blood, obtained in a trial of the OX40 agonist ivuxolimab. These receptor sequences come from an adult with an advanced solid tumor such as melanoma, head and neck, liver or kidney cancer.

The J gene is TRBJ2-7, the V gene TRBV11-2; TRBD2 matches at 8 bases. V lost 5 bases, J lost 3 bases, and 6 bases stayed unmatched. The CDR3 runs 14 residues. The germline CDR1 and CDR2 sequences are SGHAT and FQNNGV. As DNA, the CDR3 is TGTGCCAGCAGCCCCCGTGCGGGGGGCTACGAGCAGTACTTC. It translates to CASSPRAGGYEQYF.

In its sample, this clone was seen a few times. The chain recombines TRBV5-1 with TRBJ1-1, with D tentatively TRBD1 (5 bases). CDR1 SGHRS and CDR2 YFSETQ come from the germline V gene. V lost 4 bases to trimming and J lost 2 bases, with 12 bases between them. This CDR3 has 14 amino acids. Here the CDR3 reads CASSTPGQNTEAFF. The CDR3 DNA is TGCGCCAGCAGCACCCCTGGACAAAACACTGAAGCTTTCTTT.

The rearrangement uses TRBV21-1 and TRBJ1-2. TRBV21-1 is reported as a pseudogene. This CDR3 is 10 amino acids long. The CDR3 sequence: CASSPDGYTF. CDR3 coding DNA: TGTGCCAGCAGCCCGGATGGCTACACCTTC.

The chain employs TRBV10-2 and TRBJ2-1, with 10 bases fitting TRBD2. The CDR3 spans 16 residues. Looked up from germline, CDR1 is WSHSY and CDR2 is SAAADI. Germline trimming cut 6 bases from V and 2 bases from J; bases unmatched to any gene: 7. The CDR3 protein is CASRGRLAGPYNEQFF. The CDR3 region has the DNA TGCGCCAGCAGAGGAAGACTAGCGGGTCCCTACAATGAGCAGTTCTTC.

About this clone: The junction does not match germline at one end; this may be a read error. V gene TRBV11-2 combines with J gene TRBJ2-5; no definite D call. Germline V gives CDR1 SGHAT, CDR2 FQNNGV. The length of the CDR3 is 11 residues. This chain's CDR3 is CASGFSETQYF. The CDR3 DNA reads TGTGCCAGCGGCTTTTCCGAGACCCAGTACTTC.

The chain links TRBV29-1 to TRBJ2-1; no reliable D call. Germline lookup yields CDR1 SQVTM and CDR2 ANQGSEA. The V and J ends lost 4 bases and 0 bases respectively, with 7 bases between them. This CDR3 has 13 amino acids. CDR3 sequence (DNA): TGCAGCGTTGGACAATTCTCCTACAATGAGCAGTTCTTC. The encoded protein is CSVGQFSYNEQFF.

V is TRBV5-4 and J is TRBJ2-2; 8 bases match TRBD2. Germline V gene sequence: CDR1 SGHNT, CDR2 YYREEE (reference sequence). The CDR3 spans 14 residues. Trimming cost V 6 bases and J 4 bases; bases outside gene matches: 5. CDR3 region: CASKGGGITGELFF. The CDR3 nucleotides are TGTGCCAGCAAGGGCGGGGGGATCACCGGGGAGCTGTTTTTT. Variable domain in full (rest from reference TRBV5-4 and TRBJ2-2): ETGVTQSPTHLIKTRGQQVTLRCSSQSGHNTVSWYQQALGQGPQFIFQYYREEENGRGNFPPRFSGLQFPNYSSELNVNALELDDSALYLCASKGGGITGELFFGEGSRLTVL.

The chain uses TRBV10-2 and TRBJ2-6, with TRBD1 as a possible D gene (5 bases). The CDR3 contains 15 residues. V was cut by 3 bases and J by 1 base, with 7 bases left in between. Germline lookup yields CDR1 WSHSY and CDR2 SAAADI. The CDR3 protein is CASSDPGSGANVLTF. The CDR3 DNA reads TGCGCCAGCAGTGACCCAGGGTCTGGGGCCAACGTCCTGACTTTC.

The J gene is TRBJ1-1, the V gene TRBV6-5; 11 nucleotides line up with TRBD1. Germline V gene data show CDR1 as MNHEY and CDR2 as SVGAGI. J lost 3 bases, V lost 6 bases, and 3 bases had no gene match. The CDR3 has 14 residues. CDR3: CASRWDRGDTEAFF. In nucleotides, the CDR3 is TGTGCCAGCAGGTGGGACAGGGGGGACACTGAAGCTTTCTTT.

This clone has only one observation. The chain couples TRBV11-3 to TRBJ2-2; D may be TRBD2 (7 bases). CDR1 is SGHNT, CDR2 YENEEA, per germline. The CDR3 spans 15 residues. The V end was cut by 4 bases, the J end by 6 bases, with 15 bases between. CDR3 sequence reads: CASSSLGGAAGELFF. In nucleotides, the CDR3 is TGTGCCAGCAGCTCCCTTGGGGGGGCGGCCGGGGAGCTGTTTTTT.

This clone was observed a single time. The CDR3: CASSLARGGGFQPQHF. CDR3 DNA: TGTGCCAGCAGCTTAGCGCGGGGGGGCGGTTTTCAGCCCCAGCATTTT. The rearrangement joins TRBV7-6 to TRBJ1-5; D may be TRBD1 (6 bases). Germline V gives CDR1 SGHVS, CDR2 FNYEAQ. This CDR3 spans 16 amino acids. V was trimmed by 0 bases and J by 6 bases, leaving 15 bases between them.

The chain has TRBV11-1 and TRBJ2-1; D possibly corresponds to TRBD2 (6 bases). The CDR3 contains 15 residues. Trimming took 2 bases from V and 6 from J, leaving 14 bases between them. Per the germline V gene, CDR1 is SGHAT and CDR2 is FQDESV (reference sequence). The CDR3 sequence is CASSLQWTGVNEQFF. The CDR3 DNA reads as TGTGCCAGCAGCTTACAATGGACGGGAGTCAATGAGCAGTTCTTC.

This CDR3 is CASTPGLDYDTQYF. The CDR3 DNA is TGTGCCAGCACCCCGGGACTAGATTATGATACGCAGTATTTT. The chain employs TRBV11-2 and TRBJ2-3, with 8 bases matching TRBD2. In germline, CDR1 is SGHAT, CDR2 FQNNGV. CDR3 length equals 14 residues. The trim removed 7 bases at V and 6 bases at J, leaving 9 bases unmatched.

The V and J genes are TRBV29-1 and TRBJ2-1; D is uncertain. Germline CDR1 reads SQVTM; CDR2 reads ANQGSEA. V was cut by 6 bases and J by 10 bases, with 13 bases left in between. This CDR3 is built from 11 residues. CDR3 coding DNA: TGCAGCGTCCTCGAGCTAGTGGAGCAGTTCTTC. Translated: CSVLELVEQFF.

The chain carries TRBV5-3 and TRBJ1-2, with TRBD1 matching over 8 bases. TRBV5-3 is filed as an ORF, its function uncertain. The CDR3 is 19 residues long. Trimming at V came to 5 bases and at J to 4 bases, leaving 22 bases not matched to a gene. CDR3 protein: CARRSSLPLKDREGYGYTF. The CDR3 DNA follows: TGTGCCAGAAGGTCATCCTTGCCCCTTAAGGACAGGGAGGGCTATGGCTACACCTTC.

V usage is TRBV2 and J usage is TRBJ1-1; D is ambiguous. CDR1 is SNHLY and CDR2 is FYNNEI in the germline V gene. Trimming removed 6 bases from V and 6 bases from J, with 11 bases in between. The length of the CDR3 is 12 residues. The CDR3 loop is CASSRISAEAFF. The CDR3 DNA is TGTGCCAGCAGCCGGATATCCGCTGAAGCTTTCTTT.

The chain uses TRBV10-2 and TRBJ2-1, with TRBD2 identical over 7 bases. V lost 3 bases and J lost 8; bases outside the gene matches: 13. The germline CDR1 and CDR2 sequences are WSHSY and SAAADI. The CDR3 is 16 residues long. CDR3 sequence reads: CASSDRAGWLGYEQFF. CDR3 nucleotide sequence: TGCGCCAGCAGTGATCGAGCGGGGTGGCTCGGCTATGAGCAGTTCTTC.

The chain is built from TRBV4-1 and TRBJ1-5; D is possibly TRBD1 (6 bases). Deletions cut 0 bases from V and 9 bases from J, with 24 bases between. CDR3 length equals 18 residues. Germline CDR1 is MGHRA and CDR2 is YSYEKL. CDR3 coding DNA: TGCGCCAGCAGCCAAGATAGGGACGCGGGACATAAGAGTCGGCCCCAGCATTTT. This gives the protein CASSQDRDAGHKSRPQHF.

The rearrangement links TRBV29-1 to TRBJ1-2; 7 bases line up with TRBD1. The trim removed 7 bases at V and 4 bases at J, leaving 12 bases unmatched. This CDR3 has 14 residues. In germline, CDR1 is SQVTM, CDR2 ANQGSEA. The CDR3 reads CSALAMDRTYGYTF. In DNA form, the CDR3 reads TGCAGCGCCCTAGCGATGGACAGGACCTATGGCTACACCTTC.

This sequence joins TRBV25-1 and TRBJ1-1; TRBD1 aligns across 11 bases. Germline V gene sequence: CDR1 MGHDK, CDR2 SYGVNS. V was clipped by 4 bases and J by 4 bases; unmatched bases: 5. The CDR3 is made up of 15 amino acids. Here the CDR3 reads CASSGGQGVVTEAFF. CDR3 sequence (DNA): TGTGCCAGCAGTGGGGGACAGGGGGTTGTCACTGAAGCTTTCTTT. Looking up the rest from reference TRBV25-1 and TRBJ1-1 gives the full variable domain: EADIYQTPRYLVIGTGKKITLECSQTMGHDKMYWYQQDPGMELHLIHYSYGVNSTEKGDLSSESTVSRIRTEHFPLTLESARPSHTSQYLCASSGGQGVVTEAFFGQGTRLTVV.

This rearrangement joins TRBV7-8 to TRBJ2-5; D gene uncertain. The germline V gene encodes CDR1 SGHVS and CDR2 FQNEAQ. The V and J ends lost 5 bases and 2 bases respectively, with 12 bases between them. This CDR3 spans 14 amino acids. In DNA, the CDR3 is TGTGCCAGCAGCCCAGCGCCTACTCAAGAGACCCAGTACTTC. It is translated as CASSPAPTQETQYF.

As DNA, the CDR3 is TGTGCCAGCAGCTTAGGGGTAGCTGAAGCTTTCTTT. It specifies CASSLGVAEAFF. The gene calls are TRBV7-9 and TRBJ1-1; D is unresolved. Germline V lookup: CDR1 SEHNR, CDR2 FQNEAQ (reference sequence). CDR3 length equals 12 residues. The V and J ends lost 1 base and 6 bases respectively, with 6 bases between them.

The chain couples TRBV28 to TRBJ2-2, with D possibly being TRBD1 (6 bases). V lost 6 bases, J lost 5 bases, and 13 bases lay in between. The CDR3 runs to 14 residues. The germline CDR1 and CDR2 sequences are MDHEN and SYDVKM. In DNA form, the CDR3 reads TGTGCCAGCAGCAGCGGTACAGGGACCGGGGAGCTGTTTTTT. This gives the protein CASSSGTGTGELFF.

The rearrangement joins TRBV7-9 to TRBJ1-1, with D possibly TRBD1 on 5 matching bases. Germline V CDR1 and CDR2: SEHNR, FQNEAQ (reference sequence). Trimming left V 7 bases short and J 3 bases short, with 12 bases between. This CDR3 has 13 amino acids. CDR3 region: CASNRWGDTEAFF. For the CDR3, the DNA is TGTGCCAGCAACCGATGGGGGGACACTGAAGCTTTCTTT.